A selection of T cell receptor beta chains follows, all from one sample in a study of cytomegalovirus exposure and HLA in healthy donors. Assay used: immunoSEQ multiplex PCR; TCRdb lists only in-frame clones, some missing. Among 100,000 to 150,000 clones, around 79% were seen once, and the ten largest hold roughly 6%. The sequenced sample consisted of PBMCs. All receptors derive from a woman in her thirties or forties in good health and CMV-seronegative. Each CDR3 is given with its conserved first and last residue. D genes are given only for firm matches. Not all rows give a size; the values are once, few, many and, for expanded clones, a class.

j_call clone_size v_call cdr3_length d_call cdr3_nt cdr3_aa
TRBJ2-3 NA TRBV27 16 TRBD2 TGTGCCAGCATGTTCCTGGCGGGGGGAATCACAGATACGCAGTATTTT CASMFLAGGITDTQYF
TRBJ1-2 NA TRBV5-4 15 TRBD1 TGTGCCAGCAGCCCCGGACAGGGGGCTAACTATGGCTACACCTTC CASSPGQGANYGYTF
TRBJ2-5 NA TRBV5-6 13 NA TGTGCCAGCAGCTTGTACGGTAAAGAGACCCAGTACTTC CASSLYGKETQYF
TRBJ1-5 NA TRBV9 15 NA TGTGGGGGTGGGAGGGGGAGCGGGGTTGGTCAGCCCCAGCATTTT CGGGRGSGVGQPQHF
TRBJ1-4 NA TRBV19 15 TRBD1 TGTGCCAGTAGTATAGATCTGACAGGGGATGAAAAACTGTTTTTT CASSIDLTGDEKLFF
TRBJ2-2 NA TRBV27 12 NA TGTGCCAGCAGTAAGCCGGCCGGGGAGCTGTTTTTT CASSKPAGELFF
TRBJ2-3 NA TRBV5-5 17 TRBD1 TGTGCCAGCAGCTTGGGGACAGGGATTGTTCTCGTGGATACGCAGTATTTT CASSLGTGIVLVDTQYF
TRBJ1-5 NA TRBV28 15 TRBD1 TGTGCCAGCAGTTTAAACAGGGGGGCCAATCAGCCCCAGCATTTT CASSLNRGANQPQHF
TRBJ1-1 few TRBV2 14 NA TGTGCCAGCAGCTTCAGCCTGACGGGGACTGAAGCTTTCTTT CASSFSLTGTEAFF
TRBJ1-5 NA TRBV6-1 14 NA TGTGCCAGCAGAACGCGGGGTTCCAATCAGCCCCAGCATTTT CASRTRGSNQPQHF
TRBJ1-5 NA TRBV27 14 NA TGTGCCAGCTCCCTGCAGGCTAGCAATCAGCCCCAGCATTTT CASSLQASNQPQHF
TRBJ2-7 NA TRBV7-9 13 TRBD1 TGTTCCAGCAGCTTAGGGGGCGACGGCGAGCAGTACTTC CSSSLGGDGEQYF
TRBJ2-1 NA TRBV25-1 14 TRBD2 TGTGCCAGCAGTTCGGGAGGCTCCTACAATGAGCAGTTCTTC CASSSGGSYNEQFF
TRBJ2-7 once TRBV15 17 TRBD1 TGTGCCACCAGCAGAGGAACTCCAGGGGGTCAAACCTACGAGCAGTACTTC CATSRGTPGGQTYEQYF
TRBJ1-1 few TRBV5-1 14 TRBD1 TGCGCCAGCAGCCAGACAGGGGTCTCCACTGAAGCTTTCTTT CASSQTGVSTEAFF
TRBJ2-3 NA TRBV5-1 17 TRBD2 TGCGCCAGCAGCTTGGCCCTGGGACTAGCGGGAGCAGATACGCAGTATTTT CASSLALGLAGADTQYF
TRBJ2-1 NA TRBV6-1 12 NA TGTGCCAGCAGCGGCCACGGGAATGAGCAGTTCTTC CASSGHGNEQFF
TRBJ1-3 NA TRBV4-1 19 TRBD1 TGCGCCAGCAGCCACTCCTCCCCCGGGACAGGGGGACCTGGAAACACCATATATTTT CASSHSSPGTGGPGNTIYF
TRBJ2-5 NA TRBV5-4 14 TRBD1 TGTGCCAGCAGCTCGGGACAGAGGGAAGAGACCCAGTACTTC CASSSGQREETQYF
TRBJ2-7 few TRBV6-1 16 NA TGTGCCAGCAGTGAAGGACGGAGTTCTTGGACCTACGAGCAGTACTTC CASSEGRSSWTYEQYF
TRBJ1-4 NA TRBV7-2 14 NA TGTGCCAGCAGCTCGACGACCCAGCCGGGAAAACTGTTTTTT CASSSTTQPGKLFF
TRBJ2-3 NA TRBV7-2 16 TRBD2 TGTGCCAGCAGCTTAGCGGGCGGGAGGGGGCCAGATACGCAGTATTTT CASSLAGGRGPDTQYF
TRBJ2-1 few TRBV21-1 18 NA TGTGCCAGCAGCAGCCATAATTGGCTGTTTCCGAAATACAATGAGCAGTTCTTC CASSSHNWLFPKYNEQFF
TRBJ1-3 NA TRBV27 15 NA TGTGCCAGCAGTTTATCAGCGGCCTTAGGGAACACCATATATTTT CASSLSAALGNTIYF
TRBJ2-6 NA TRBV29-1 14 TRBD1 TGCAGCGTAAAACAGGGGACTGGGGCCAACGTCCTGACTTTC CSVKQGTGANVLTF
TRBJ2-1 once TRBV29-1 16 TRBD1 TGCAGCGGGACAGGGCAAGGCTTGTACTCCTACAATGAGCAGTTCTTC CSGTGQGLYSYNEQFF
TRBJ1-1 NA TRBV7-9 15 TRBD1 TGTGCCAGCAGCTTCTCGACAGGGGGCCTCACTGAAGCTTTCTTT CASSFSTGGLTEAFF
TRBJ2-7 NA TRBV28 16 NA TGTGCCAGCAGTTTAATAGGGGGTAAGGTCTCCTACGAGCAGTACTTC CASSLIGGKVSYEQYF
TRBJ2-5 NA TRBV5-1 16 NA TGCGCCAGCAGCTTGGGAGTGCCCCACGCGAGGGAGACCCAGTACTTC CASSLGVPHARETQYF
TRBJ2-2 NA TRBV5-1 15 TRBD1 TGCGCCAGCAGTCCCGGACAGGGGTACACCGGGGAGCTGTTTTTT CASSPGQGYTGELFF
TRBJ2-1 NA TRBV5-6 12 NA TGTGCCAGCAGGCGGTTCTACAATGAGCAGTTCTTC CASRRFYNEQFF
TRBJ1-1 NA TRBV5-1 13 TRBD1 TGCGCCAGCAGGAGGGACAGGGACACTGAAGCTTTCTTT CASRRDRDTEAFF
TRBJ1-5 NA TRBV7-3 16 NA TGTGCCAGCAGCTTGGACGGACAGCACATCAATCAGCCCCAGCATTTT CASSLDGQHINQPQHF
TRBJ2-7 NA TRBV5-4 14 TRBD2 TGTGCCAGCAGCTTTAGCGGGAGCTTATACGAGCAGTACTTC CASSFSGSLYEQYF
TRBJ1-4 NA TRBV10-3 14 TRBD1 TGTGCCATCAGGTCGGGACAGCTGAATGAAAAACTGTTTTTT CAIRSGQLNEKLFF
TRBJ2-2 NA TRBV6-1 13 TRBD2 TGTGCCAGCAGTAACGGGGGGACCGGGGAGCTGTTTTTT CASSNGGTGELFF
TRBJ2-1 NA TRBV27 14 NA TGTGCCAGCAGGCCGGGGGTGGACCCAAGGGCGCAGTTCTTC CASRPGVDPRAQFF
TRBJ1-2 NA TRBV10-2 12 NA TGCGCCAGCACCTCGTTTTCCAGTGGCTACACCTTC CASTSFSSGYTF
TRBJ1-5 NA TRBV6-5 14 TRBD1 TGTGCCAGCGGCAGACAGGGGGGCAATCAGCCCCAGCATTTT CASGRQGGNQPQHF
TRBJ2-1 once TRBV18 15 TRBD2 TGTGCCAGCTCACCACGGGAGGGGCTTTCCAATGAGCAGTTCTTC CASSPREGLSNEQFF
TRBJ1-4 NA TRBV5-1 16 NA TGCGCCAGCAGCTTGGCCGGGACATTCCCCCAAGAAAAACTGTTTTTT CASSLAGTFPQEKLFF
TRBJ2-1 NA TRBV10-1 13 NA TGCGCCAGCAGCCCAAAGGGGGAAAATGAGCAGTTCTTC CASSPKGENEQFF
TRBJ2-7 once TRBV7-9 15 NA TGTGCCAGCAGCGTACTTAGGAGGGGGCCGTACGAGCAGTACTTC CASSVLRRGPYEQYF
TRBJ2-4 NA TRBV27 15 NA TGTGCCAGCAGGATGAGCACACAGGGAAGAAACATTCAGTACTTC CASRMSTQGRNIQYF
TRBJ2-7 NA TRBV2 15 NA TGTGCCAGCAAAGGGGGGGCCGGCTTGGGGCACGAGCAGTACTTC CASKGGAGLGHEQYF
TRBJ1-3 NA TRBV5-8 15 NA TGTGCCAGCAGCTTCCCGTTTAGCTCTGGAAACACCATATATTTT CASSFPFSSGNTIYF
TRBJ1-4 NA TRBV28 13 NA TGTGCCAGCAGTCTGGCAGGGCCAGGAAAACTGTTTTTT CASSLAGPGKLFF